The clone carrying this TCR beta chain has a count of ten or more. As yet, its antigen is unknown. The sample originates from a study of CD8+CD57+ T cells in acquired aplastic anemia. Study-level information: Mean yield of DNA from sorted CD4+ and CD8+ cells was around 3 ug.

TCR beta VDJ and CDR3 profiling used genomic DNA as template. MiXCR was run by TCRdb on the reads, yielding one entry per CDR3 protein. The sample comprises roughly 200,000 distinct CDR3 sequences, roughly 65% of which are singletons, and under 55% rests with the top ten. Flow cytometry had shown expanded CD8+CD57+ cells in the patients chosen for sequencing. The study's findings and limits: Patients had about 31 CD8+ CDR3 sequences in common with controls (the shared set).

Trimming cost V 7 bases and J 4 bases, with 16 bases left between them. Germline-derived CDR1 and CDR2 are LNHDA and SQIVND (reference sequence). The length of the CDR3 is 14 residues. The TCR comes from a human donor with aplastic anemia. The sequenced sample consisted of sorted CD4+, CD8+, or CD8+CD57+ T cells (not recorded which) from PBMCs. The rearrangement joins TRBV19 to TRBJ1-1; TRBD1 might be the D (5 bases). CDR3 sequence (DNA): TGTGCCAGTATACCCTCCAGGGAAATCACTGAAGCTTTCTTT. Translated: CASIPSREITEAFF.